Listed below are T cell receptor beta chains from one sample, sequenced in a study of T-cell memory formation after mild COVID-19. TCRdb ran MiXCR on the 5' RACE reads and lists one entry per CDR3 protein. The profile shows nearly 350,000 distinct CDR3 sequences, roughly 13% of them singletons. The sequenced sample consisted of PBMCs or a T cell subset sorted from them (not recorded which). The source of these receptors is a man younger than 30 who had mild COVID-19 (a few samples of this study predate the infection). Cell type and time point are not known. Each CDR3 is given with its conserved first and last residue. D genes are given only for firm matches. Expanded clones are given a class, and other clones once, few, many or no size at all.

cdr3_aa cdr3_nt cdr3_length d_call j_call v_call clone_size
CSVASSYEQYF TGCAGCGTAGCCAGCTCCTACGAGCAGTACTTC 11 NA TRBJ2-7 TRBV29-1 NA
CASSALSVNYGYTF TGTGCCAGCAGTGCCCTGAGTGTCAACTATGGCTACACCTTC 14 NA TRBJ1-2 TRBV6-5 few
CASSLDRGDIQYF TGCGCCAGCAGCTTAGACAGGGGGGACATTCAGTACTTC 13 TRBD1 TRBJ2-4 TRBV5-1 many
CSGDRPNRRELFF TGCAGTGGGGACAGACCTAACCGTCGGGAGCTGTTTTTT 13 TRBD1 TRBJ2-2 TRBV20-1 few
CASSPDGNTEAFF TGTGCCAGCAGTCCGGACGGAAACACTGAAGCTTTCTTT 13 NA TRBJ1-1 TRBV5-1 many
CATSDSRGTDTQYF TGTGCCACCAGTGATTCCAGGGGCACAGATACGCAGTATTTT 14 NA TRBJ2-3 TRBV24-1 few
CASSLASQPQHF TGTGCCAGCAGCTTAGCCTCACAGCCCCAGCATTTT 12 NA TRBJ1-5 TRBV7-2 few
CASSQDIWPASPLHF TGCGCCAGCAGCCAAGATATCTGGCCTGCGTCACCCCTCCACTTT 15 NA TRBJ1-6 TRBV4-1 NA
CASSLAVQGGGETQYF TGCGCCAGCAGCTTGGCCGTGCAGGGTGGAGGAGAGACCCAGTACTTC 16 NA TRBJ2-5 TRBV5-1 NA
CASTLPGGYGYTF TGTGCCAGCACCTTACCCGGTGGATATGGCTACACCTTC 13 NA TRBJ1-2 TRBV7-2 NA
CASSLYPLAGGYEQYF TGTGCCAGCAGCCTCTACCCACTAGCGGGGGGATACGAGCAGTACTTC 16 TRBD2 TRBJ2-7 TRBV7-2 NA
CASFSTVGSPLHF TGTGCCAGTTTTAGCACGGTGGGTTCACCCCTCCACTTT 13 NA TRBJ1-6 TRBV12-3/TRBV12-4 NA
CASRGGADTGELFF TGCGCCAGCAGAGGGGGGGCGGACACCGGGGAGCTGTTTTTT 14 NA TRBJ2-2 TRBV5-1 many
CASSLGGGTEAFF TGTGCCAGCAGTTTGGGGGGGGGCACTGAAGCTTTCTTT 13 NA TRBJ1-1 TRBV12-3/TRBV12-4 many
CASSRGGFAGANVLTF TGCGCCAGCAGCCGGGGGGGGTTCGCTGGGGCCAACGTCCTGACTTTC 16 TRBD2 TRBJ2-6 TRBV4-1 NA
CASSHGQGLNEQFF TGTGCCAGCAGTCATGGACAGGGGTTGAATGAGCAGTTCTTC 14 TRBD1 TRBJ2-1 TRBV12-3/TRBV12-4 NA
CASSLPTLVESNEQFF TGCGCCAGCAGCTTGCCCACTCTCGTGGAGTCCAATGAGCAGTTCTTC 16 NA TRBJ2-1 TRBV5-1 many
CASSQVIGLTYEQYF TGCGCCAGCAGCCAAGTGATTGGACTTACCTACGAGCAGTACTTC 15 NA TRBJ2-7 TRBV4-3 few
CASSSTDSGNTIYF TGTGCCAGCAGCTCTACAGACTCTGGAAACACCATATATTTT 14 NA TRBJ1-3 TRBV7-9 NA
CASSPSGGPLGQYF TGTGCCAGCAGCCCCTCGGGGGGGCCCCTGGGTCAGTACTTC 14 TRBD2 TRBJ2-4 TRBV14 NA
CSALVRQWTYGYTF TGCAGTGCTTTGGTGCGGCAGTGGACCTATGGCTACACCTTC 14 NA TRBJ1-2 TRBV20-1 few
CASSLGLRFEQFF TGCGCCAGCAGCTTGGGGCTACGATTTGAGCAGTTCTTC 13 NA TRBJ2-1 TRBV5-1 few
CASRPNRETQYF TGTGCCAGCAGGCCTAACAGAGAGACCCAGTACTTC 12 NA TRBJ2-5 TRBV6-5 NA
CSARLVGPSLRGDSPLHF TGCAGTGCTAGATTAGTTGGACCTTCCCTTAGGGGAGATTCACCCCTCCACTTT 18 NA TRBJ1-6 TRBV20-1 NA
CASSLSSRDTDTQYF TGTGCCAGCAGCTTAAGTAGCAGGGACACAGATACGCAGTATTTT 15 NA TRBJ2-3 TRBV7-9 few
CSAGDRGKNIQYF TGCAGTGCGGGGGACAGGGGAAAAAACATTCAGTACTTC 13 TRBD1 TRBJ2-4 TRBV20-1 NA
CSASRDRDGYTF TGCAGTGCTAGTCGGGACAGAGATGGCTACACCTTC 12 TRBD1 TRBJ1-2 TRBV20-1 few
CASSLAQGNGYTF TGCGCCAGCAGCTTGGCACAGGGGAATGGCTACACCTTC 13 TRBD1 TRBJ1-2 TRBV5-1 many
CASSSHSGGAEETQYF TGTGCCAGTAGTAGCCATAGCGGGGGGGCCGAAGAGACCCAGTACTTC 16 TRBD2 TRBJ2-5 TRBV19 NA
CASSTYSGGQETQYF TGTGCCAGCAGTACCTATAGCGGGGGGCAAGAGACCCAGTACTTC 15 TRBD2 TRBJ2-5 TRBV12-3/TRBV12-4 NA
CASSQVGSRYEQYF TGCGCCAGCAGCCAAGTAGGGAGTAGGTACGAGCAGTACTTC 14 NA TRBJ2-7 TRBV4-3 NA
CASSLEGGSPDTQYF TGCGCCAGCAGCCTGGAGGGAGGGAGCCCAGATACGCAGTATTTT 15 TRBD2 TRBJ2-3 TRBV5-1 NA